Below, 24 T cell receptor beta chains from the same sample are listed, as sequenced in a study of blood T cell repertoires in COVID-19. TCRdb's copy holds only in-frame clones and misses some; the assay was immunoSEQ multiplex PCR. The sample yields a few hundred thousand clones, around 90% seen once. What was sequenced was PBMCs or T cells enriched from blood (not recorded which). The receptors shown here come from a man in his late teens or twenties who had recovered from COVID-19.

This chain joins TRBV3-1 (or the pseudogene TRBV3-2) and TRBJ1-2, with a weak D call TRBD1 (5 bases). V dropped 4 bases and J dropped 4 bases, with 10 bases sitting between them. CDR3 size: 13 residues. Germline V gene data show CDR1 as LGHDT and CDR2 as YNNKEL (reference sequence). The CDR3 is CASSPRQRYGYTF. The CDR3 region has the DNA TGTGCCAGCAGCCCTCGACAGCGCTATGGCTACACCTTC.

The chain combines TRBV9 with TRBJ2-3; TRBD1 agrees at 7 bases. The germline CDR1 and CDR2 sequences are SGDLS and YYNGEE. V shed 0 bases, J shed 9 bases, and the junction held 4 bases outside the gene matches. CDR3 size: 13 residues. For the CDR3, the DNA is TGTGCCAGCAGCGTAGGGGACAGCACAACGCAGTATTTT. This gives the protein CASSVGDSTTQYF.

The rearrangement links TRBV19 to TRBJ1-1; 7 bases match TRBD1. The V segment lost 9 bases and the J segment 7 bases; nucleotides outside the gene matches: 11. CDR3 size: 13 residues. Germline V gene sequence: CDR1 LNHDA, CDR2 SQIVND (reference sequence). For the CDR3, the DNA is TGTGCCAGCGGGGGACAGACCGTACTTGAAGCTTTCTTT. This sequence encodes CASGGQTVLEAFF.

The gene calls are TRBV7-9 and TRBJ2-7, with 8 bases aligning to TRBD1. With 2 bases clipped from V and 4 bases from J, the junction kept 7 bases outside the gene matches. Germline V lookup: CDR1 SEHNR, CDR2 FQNEAQ (reference sequence). CDR3 size: 15 residues. CDR3 DNA: TGTGCCAGCAGCTTAAGAACGACAGGGGAGTACGAGCAGTACTTC. Amino acids: CASSLRTTGEYEQYF. The full variable domain, in which reference TRBV7-9 and TRBJ2-7 provide the parts outside the CDR3, is DTGVSQNPRHKITKRGQNVTFRCDPISEHNRLYWYRQTLGQGPEFLTYFQNEAQLEKSRLLSDRFSAERPKGSFSTLEIQRTEQGDSAMYLCASSLRTTGEYEQYFGPGTRLTVT.

This clone occurred a few times. The rearrangement uses TRBV5-1 and TRBJ1-2; D possibly corresponds to TRBD1 (6 bases). The CDR3 consists of 15 residues. The germline CDR1 and CDR2 sequences are SGHRS and YFSETQ. The V end was cut by 4 bases, the J end by 1 base, with 14 bases between. CDR3 loop: CASSPGRGRNYGYTF. As DNA, the CDR3 is TGCGCCAGCAGCCCCGGCAGGGGCCGTAACTATGGCTACACCTTC.

The gene calls are TRBV11-2 and TRBJ2-1, with TRBD2 as a possible D gene (5 bases). The CDR3 totals 16 residues. Germline V gives CDR1 SGHAT, CDR2 FQNNGV. The ends were cut back, 5 bases at V and 5 bases at J, with 19 bases in the middle. This chain's CDR3 is CASSRLTPGVNNEQFF. DNA for the CDR3: TGTGCCAGCAGCCGACTGACCCCCGGGGTTAACAATGAGCAGTTCTTC.

V and J are TRBV4-1 and TRBJ1-5, with 11 nucleotides matching TRBD1. Germline V gives CDR1 MGHRA, CDR2 YSYEKL. The CDR3 contains 14 residues. V trimming: 3 bases; J trimming: 6 bases; junction bases outside the gene matches: 1. The CDR3 sequence: CASSQGQGVQPQHF. CDR3 coding DNA: TGCGCCAGCAGCCAGGGACAGGGGGTTCAGCCCCAGCATTTT.

This clone was observed a handful of times. V is TRBV9 and J is TRBJ1-3; TRBD1 might be the D (5 bases). This CDR3 region has 14 residues. The V gene lost 2 bases and the J gene lost 4 bases, with 10 bases spanning the gap. Per the germline V gene, CDR1 is SGDLS and CDR2 is YYNGEE. CDR3 sequence reads: CASSVDSRGNTIYF. The CDR3, as DNA: TGTGCCAGCAGCGTCGACAGTAGGGGAAACACCATATATTTT.

This clone is a singleton in its sample. Additional DNA sequences in this sample encode the identical CDR3. The rearrangement links TRBV12-3 or TRBV12-4 to TRBJ1-5, with D perhaps matching TRBD1 (6 bases). The V and J ends lost 1 base and 5 bases respectively, with 6 bases between them. CDR3 length: 13 amino acids. CDR3 coding DNA: TGTGCCAGCAGTTTAGGGACAGATCAGCCCCAGCATTTT. This sequence encodes CASSLGTDQPQHF.

CDR3 region: CATSGGTGESYEQYF. The CDR3 nucleotides are TGTGCCACCAGTGGGGGGACAGGGGAGTCCTACGAGCAGTACTTC. The chain recombines TRBV24-1 with TRBJ2-7; TRBD1 aligns across 10 bases. CDR1 and CDR2 from the germline V gene are KGHDR and SFDVKD. This CDR3 is built from 15 residues. The ends lost 5 bases at V and 1 base at J; junction bases unmatched: 4.

This rearrangement joins TRBV7-9 to TRBJ1-2; D possibly corresponds to TRBD1 (5 bases). The CDR3 covers 11 residues. The V and J ends lost 5 bases and 8 bases respectively, with 9 bases between them. Germline CDR1 is SEHNR and CDR2 is FQNEAQ (reference sequence). The chain's CDR3 is CASSPTEGYTF. DNA of the CDR3: TGTGCCAGCAGCCCGACAGAAGGCTACACCTTC.

The V call is TRBV7-9, the J call TRBJ2-1, with 7 bases lining up with TRBD2. This CDR3 is 14 amino acids long. The V gene end was trimmed by 4 bases and the J gene end by 2 bases; junction bases not matched to a gene: 2. From germline, CDR1 is SEHNR and CDR2 FQNEAQ (reference sequence). CDR3 in DNA: TGTGCCAGCAGCTCTAGCGGTGCCTACAATGAGCAGTTCTTC. Translated, it gives CASSSSGAYNEQFF. Full variable domain (outside the CDR3, taken from reference TRBV7-9 and TRBJ2-1): DTGVSQNPRHKITKRGQNVTFRCDPISEHNRLYWYRQTLGQGPEFLTYFQNEAQLEKSRLLSDRFSAERPKGSFSTLEIQRTEQGDSAMYLCASSSSGAYNEQFFGPGTRLTVL.

The V call is TRBV5-5, the J call TRBJ2-2, with TRBD1 matching over 8 bases. The CDR3 consists of 19 residues. Germline V CDR1 and CDR2: SGHKS, YYEKEE (reference sequence). Unmatched junction bases numbered 18, after V lost 2 bases and J lost 6 bases. The CDR3 DNA is TGTGCCAGCAGCTTTGGCAGGGGGCGCATTTCGGGGAATCCCGGGGAGCTGTTTTTT. Its translation is CASSFGRGRISGNPGELFF. Using reference TRBV5-5 and TRBJ2-2 for the parts outside the CDR3, the full variable domain is DAGVTQSPTHLIKTRGQQVTLRCSPISGHKSVSWYQQVLGQGPQFIFQYYEKEERGRGNFPDRFSARQFPNYSSELNVNALLLGDSALYLCASSFGRGRISGNPGELFFGEGSRLTVL.

This sequence joins TRBV9 and TRBJ1-2; D gene unclear. Germline V gene data show CDR1 as SGDLS and CDR2 as YYNGEE. The length of the CDR3 is 13 residues. The V end was cut by 3 bases, the J end by 8 bases, with 14 bases between. The CDR3 sequence: CASSETGRRGYTF. The DNA of the CDR3 is TGTGCCAGCAGCGAAACCGGGAGACGGGGCTACACCTTC. Complete variable domain (other parts from reference TRBV9 and TRBJ1-2): DSGVTQTPKHLITATGQRVTLRCSPRSGDLSVYWYQQSLDQGLQFLIQYYNGEERAKGNILERFSAQQFPDLHSELNLSSLELGDSALYFCASSETGRRGYTFGSGTRLTVV.

The rearrangement joins TRBV2 to TRBJ2-7, with 9 bases that match TRBD2. The CDR3 is 14 amino acids. Germline V gene lookup returns CDR1 SNHLY and CDR2 FYNNEI. The ends lost 6 bases at V and 7 bases at J; junction bases unmatched: 10. CDR3: CASRGLAGVGEQYF. CDR3 nucleotides: TGTGCCAGCAGGGGGTTAGCGGGAGTAGGAGAGCAGTACTTC.

CDR3 sequence reads: CASSLGLARTGELFF. The CDR3 DNA reads TGTGCCAGCAGCCTGGGACTAGCGAGGACCGGGGAGCTGTTTTTT. V gene TRBV7-9 combines with J gene TRBJ2-2, with 10 bases identical to TRBD2. The CDR3 runs to 15 residues. Germline CDR1 is SEHNR and CDR2 is FQNEAQ (reference sequence). The V segment lost 5 bases and the J segment 5 bases; nucleotides outside the gene matches: 5.

This sequence joins TRBV11-2 and TRBJ2-1; 8 bases line up with TRBD1. Germline-derived CDR1 and CDR2 are SGHAT and FQNNGV. This CDR3 spans 15 amino acids. V shed 4 bases, J shed 6 bases, and the junction held 8 bases outside the gene matches. Here the CDR3 DNA reads TGTGCCAGCAGCTCCCAGGGGGCGGTCGGCAATGAGCAGTTCTTC. It is translated as CASSSQGAVGNEQFF. The variable domain in full, with the rest retrieved from reference TRBV11-2 and TRBJ2-1, is EAGVAQSPRYKIIEKRQSVAFWCNPISGHATLYWYQQILGQGPKLLIQFQNNGVVDDSQLPKDRFSAERLKGVDSTLKIQPAKLEDSAVYLCASSSQGAVGNEQFFGPGTRLTVL.

This clone appeared a few times. J is TRBJ2-1 and V is TRBV28; 7 bases map to TRBD2. This CDR3 is 14 amino acids long. Trimming took 3 bases from V and 3 from J; bases not matched to a gene: 2. Germline V gene sequence: CDR1 MDHEN, CDR2 SYDVKM. DNA of the CDR3: TGTGCCAGCAGTTTTGCGGGGGACTACAATGAGCAGTTCTTC. Its protein is CASSFAGDYNEQFF.

The chain uses TRBV7-3 and TRBJ2-7; D remains unclear. The germline gives CDR1 SGHTA, CDR2 FQGTGA. The CDR3 is 13 residues long. Deletions cut 1 base from V and 6 bases from J, with 10 bases between. CDR3 coding DNA: TGTGCCAGCAGCTTAATACAATCTGGCGAGCAGTACTTC. Translated: CASSLIQSGEQYF.

This chain uses TRBV25-1 with TRBJ2-1, with 9 bases fitting TRBD2. Germline assignment: CDR1 MGHDK and CDR2 SYGVNS. The length of the CDR3 is 12 residues. Losses at the gene ends were 2 bases for V and 10 bases for J; bases not matched to a gene: 0. The CDR3 sequence is CASSELAGEQFF. In DNA, the CDR3 is TGTGCCAGCAGTGAACTAGCGGGAGAGCAGTTCTTC.

The chain has TRBV7-9 and TRBJ2-7; tentative D call: TRBD2 (6 bases). The CDR3 runs 14 residues. From germline, CDR1 is SEHNR and CDR2 FQNEAQ (reference sequence). V was clipped by 3 bases and J by 0 bases, with 9 bases between them. DNA for the CDR3: TGTGCCAGCAGCTTGAGGCGGGACTCCTACGAGCAGTACTTC. Its translation: CASSLRRDSYEQYF.

The genes are TRBV5-5 and TRBJ1-3; 10 nucleotides line up with TRBD1. CDR1 SGHKS and CDR2 YYEKEE come from the germline V gene (reference sequence). Trimming at V came to 6 bases and at J to 6 bases, leaving 6 bases not matched to a gene. The CDR3 totals 14 residues. CDR3 region: CASTSTGGPNTIYF. As DNA, the CDR3 is TGTGCCAGCACCTCGACAGGGGGCCCAAACACCATATATTTT. Full variable domain (remainder filled in from reference TRBV5-5 and TRBJ1-3): DAGVTQSPTHLIKTRGQQVTLRCSPISGHKSVSWYQQVLGQGPQFIFQYYEKEERGRGNFPDRFSARQFPNYSSELNVNALLLGDSALYLCASTSTGGPNTIYFGEGSWLTVV.

The V call is TRBV19, the J call TRBJ2-7; 7 nucleotides align to TRBD1. Losses at the gene ends were 5 bases for V and 0 bases for J; bases not matched to a gene: 16. This CDR3 has 18 residues. Germline-derived CDR1 and CDR2 are LNHDA and SQIVND (reference sequence). The chain's CDR3 is CASSPRSTRDSFSYEQYF. CDR3 DNA sequence: TGTGCCAGTAGTCCTCGCAGTACCCGGGACAGCTTCTCCTACGAGCAGTACTTC. The complete variable domain, with remaining parts taken from reference TRBV19 and TRBJ2-7, reads DGGITQSPKYLFRKEGQNVTLSCEQNLNHDAMYWYRQDPGQGLRLIYYSQIVNDFQKGDIAEGYSVSREKKESFPLTVTSAQKNPTAFYLCASSPRSTRDSFSYEQYFGPGTRLTVT.

V usage is TRBV5-1 and J usage is TRBJ1-2; no firm D call. CDR1 and CDR2 from the germline V gene are SGHRS and YFSETQ. The V end lost 6 bases, the J end lost 4 bases, and 16 bases lay between the germline ends. This CDR3 is 14 amino acids long. The CDR3 nucleotides are TGCGCCAGCAAGGAACTAATATCATCCTATGGCTACACCTTC. It is translated as CASKELISSYGYTF.